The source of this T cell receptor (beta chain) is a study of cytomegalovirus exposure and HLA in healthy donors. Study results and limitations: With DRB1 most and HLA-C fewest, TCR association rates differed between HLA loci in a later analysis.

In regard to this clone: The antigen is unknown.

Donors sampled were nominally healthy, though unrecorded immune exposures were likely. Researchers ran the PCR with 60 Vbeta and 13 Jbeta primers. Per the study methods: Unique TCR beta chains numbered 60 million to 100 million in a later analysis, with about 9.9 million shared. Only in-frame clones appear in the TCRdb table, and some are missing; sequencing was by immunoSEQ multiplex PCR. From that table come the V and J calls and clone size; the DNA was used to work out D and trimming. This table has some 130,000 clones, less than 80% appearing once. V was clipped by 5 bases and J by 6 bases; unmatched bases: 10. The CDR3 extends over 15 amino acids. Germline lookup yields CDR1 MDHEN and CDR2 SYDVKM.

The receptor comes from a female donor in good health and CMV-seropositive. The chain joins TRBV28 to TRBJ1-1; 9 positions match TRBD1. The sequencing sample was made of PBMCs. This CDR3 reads CASSTPGTGRAEAFF. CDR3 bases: TGTGCCAGCAGTACCCCTGGGACAGGGCGGGCTGAAGCTTTCTTT. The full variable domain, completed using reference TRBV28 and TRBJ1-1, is DVKVTQSSRYLVKRTGEKVFLECVQDMDHENMFWYRQDPGLGLRLIYFSYDVKMKEKGDIPEGYSVSREKKERFSLILESASTNQTSMYLCASSTPGTGRAEAFFGQGTRLTVV.